A single sample is the source of the 30 T cell receptor beta chains below, sequenced in a study of cytomegalovirus exposure and HLA in healthy donors (dated by TCRdb to the late 2010s). The method was the immunoSEQ multiplex PCR assay. A mixture of 60 forward primers for TCR Vbeta segments and 13 reverse primers for TCR Jbeta segments was used in the multiplex PCR. TCRdb holds this immuneACCESS table with in-frame rearrangements only. Some clones are missing; in checked studies, unresolved V genes explain under half, and the rest has no known cause. Within this sample are 80,000 to 95,000 clones, with about 79% of them counted one time only. The ten largest make up about 6.1% of the sample. The sequencing sample was made of PBMCs. The source is a female donor in good health and CMV-seronegative.

The chain combines TRBV29-1 with TRBJ2-7, with D perhaps TRBD2 (5 bases). Germline CDR1 and CDR2: SQVTM and ANQGSEA. Trimming took off 4 bases at V and 4 bases at J, with 11 bases between the two ends. The CDR3 is 12 residues long. As DNA, the CDR3 is TGCAGCGTTGCGGAGAGGGCTTACGAGCAGTACTTC. This translates into CSVAERAYEQYF.

This clone has just a few counts. The chain combines TRBV5-1 with TRBJ1-1, with D uncertain. Germline loops: CDR1 SGHRS, CDR2 YFSETQ. Between the trimmed V and J ends, which lost 6 bases and 3 bases, there was a span of 15 bases. The CDR3 consists of 14 residues. This CDR3 is CASTSAGGYTEAFF. The CDR3 coding sequence is TGCGCCAGCACGTCGGCGGGAGGGTACACTGAAGCTTTCTTT. Full variable domain (outside the CDR3, taken from reference TRBV5-1 and TRBJ1-1): KAGVTQTPRYLIKTRGQQVTLSCSPISGHRSVSWYQQTPGQGLQFLFEYFSETQRNKGNFPGRFSGRQFSNSRSEMNVSTLELGDSALYLCASTSAGGYTEAFFGQGTRLTVV.

The genes are TRBV9 and TRBJ2-3; D is uncertain. The CDR3 length is 16 residues. Germline values: CDR1 SGDLS, CDR2 YYNGEE. Trimming took off 4 bases at V and 0 bases at J, with 15 bases between the two ends. CDR3 region: CASSPMVSASTDTQYF. CDR3 coding DNA: TGTGCCAGCAGCCCCATGGTGAGTGCTAGCACAGATACGCAGTATTTT.

This chain links TRBV21-1 with TRBJ1-1; the D call in the table, TRBD1, was not verified against the DNA. TRBV21-1 is a pseudogene segment. This CDR3 region has 17 residues. The CDR3 region has the DNA TGTGCCAGCAGCACCGCGGCAGGGGGGTCTTGGGACACTGAAGCTTTCTTT. Translation gives CASSTAAGGSWDTEAFF.

This clone appeared a single time. The chain links TRBV4-2 to TRBJ1-3; 10 positions agree with TRBD1. Germline V gene sequence: CDR1 LGHNA, CDR2 YNFKEQ. The CDR3 length is 16 residues. With V trimmed by 1 base and J by 1 base, 1 base remained unmatched. The CDR3 DNA is TGTGCCAGCAGCCAAGGACAGGGGGCATCTGGAAACACCATATATTTT. Translation gives CASSQGQGASGNTIYF.

This clone was seen a handful of times. V is TRBV30 and J is TRBJ1-1; D is possibly TRBD1 (6 bases). Germline V gene sequence: CDR1 GTSNPN, CDR2 SVGIG (reference sequence). The V end lost 1 base, the J end lost 4 bases, and 16 bases lay between the germline ends. The CDR3 consists of 15 residues. Written as DNA, the CDR3 is TGTGCCTGGAGTGAGAGGGGGGGTCTAAGCACTGAAGCTTTCTTT. Protein sequence: CAWSERGGLSTEAFF.

The V and J genes are TRBV7-8 and TRBJ1-4, with 9 bases identical to TRBD1. V trimming: 2 bases; J trimming: 2 bases; junction bases outside the gene matches: 6. The CDR3 is 17 amino acids. Germline loops: CDR1 SGHVS, CDR2 FQNEAQ. This chain's CDR3 is CASSLYRGPMTNEKLFF. Written as DNA, the CDR3 is TGTGCCAGCAGCTTATACAGGGGGCCTATGACTAATGAAAAACTGTTTTTT.

The V gene is TRBV7-9, the J gene TRBJ2-1, with 8 nucleotides matching TRBD2. CDR1 is SEHNR, CDR2 FQNEAQ, per germline (reference sequence). The CDR3 runs to 17 residues. With 4 bases clipped from V and 5 bases from J, the junction kept 13 bases outside the gene matches. CDR3 DNA: TGTGCCAGCAGCTCACTTATAACCAGCGGGAGTGACAATGAGCAGTTCTTC. Translation: CASSSLITSGSDNEQFF.

This chain joins TRBV27 and TRBJ1-1; possible D gene TRBD1, 5 bases. Germline loops: CDR1 MNHEY, CDR2 SMNVEV (reference sequence). The CDR3 runs 13 residues. V lost 3 bases to trimming and J lost 1 base, with 6 bases between them. This CDR3 is CASSLGPNTEAFF. The CDR3, as DNA: TGTGCCAGCAGTTTGGGGCCGAACACTGAAGCTTTCTTT.

V and J are TRBV10-1 and TRBJ1-1, with a possible D match to TRBD1 (6 bases). V was shortened by 6 bases and J by 1 base, with 6 bases between the two germline ends. CDR1 and CDR2 (germline): WNHNN, SYGVQD (reference sequence). The CDR3 covers 12 residues. The CDR3 nucleotides read TGCGCCAGCAGAGGGGGGAACACTGAAGCTTTCTTT. This translates into CASRGGNTEAFF.

The chain recombines TRBV28 with TRBJ2-2; a weak D match, TRBD2 (7 bases). The CDR3 runs 14 residues. Per germline, CDR1 MDHEN and CDR2 SYDVKM. V was clipped by 3 bases and J by 6 bases, with 11 bases between them. CDR3 coding DNA: TGTGCCAGCAGTTTTCAGGGGAGGGCCGGGGAGCTGTTTTTT. Translation: CASSFQGRAGELFF.

V gene TRBV5-6 combines with J gene TRBJ1-4; 7 bases map to TRBD1. The length of the CDR3 is 14 residues. CDR1 is SGHDT and CDR2 is YYEEEE in the germline V gene. J lost 0 bases, V lost 6 bases, and 2 bases had no gene match. CDR3 nucleotide sequence: TGTGCCAGCATTGACAGGGCAACTAATGAAAAACTGTTTTTT. This encodes CASIDRATNEKLFF. The full variable domain, completed using reference TRBV5-6 and TRBJ1-4, is DAGVTQSPTHLIKTRGQQVTLRCSPKSGHDTVSWYQQALGQGPQFIFQYYEEEERQRGNFPDRFSGHQFPNYSSELNVNALLLGDSALYLCASIDRATNEKLFFGSGTQLSVL.

This clone was seen a handful of times. The genes are TRBV2 and TRBJ2-6; TRBD1 might be the D (6 bases). The V gene's germline CDR1 is SNHLY and CDR2 FYNNEI. The CDR3 sequence is 15 residues long. With 6 bases removed from V and 0 bases from J, the gap between germline ends came to 9 bases. CDR3 protein: CASRDSLSGANVLTF. CDR3 sequence (DNA): TGTGCCAGCAGGGACAGTCTCTCTGGGGCCAACGTCCTGACTTTC.

The J gene is TRBJ1-5, the V gene TRBV29-1; tentatively, D is TRBD1 (5 bases). The V and J ends lost 8 bases and 4 bases respectively, with 15 bases between them. The CDR3 has 13 residues. CDR1 SQVTM and CDR2 ANQGSEA come from the germline V gene. The CDR3 nucleotides are TGCAGCATAGGGGAGGGGAGGAATCAGCCCCAGCATTTT. Amino acid sequence: CSIGEGRNQPQHF.

The chain recombines TRBV28 with TRBJ2-1, with D perhaps matching TRBD1 (6 bases). Germline CDR1 is MDHEN and CDR2 is SYDVKM. V was shortened by 3 bases and J by 4 bases, with 13 bases between the two germline ends. There are 15 residues in the CDR3. CDR3 nucleotide sequence: TGTGCCAGCAGTTTCCCCGGACAGCCTTACAATGAGCAGTTCTTC. Its translation: CASSFPGQPYNEQFF.

The chain uses TRBV2 and TRBJ2-2, with a weak D call TRBD2 (5 bases). Germline V gene data show CDR1 as SNHLY and CDR2 as FYNNEI. Trimming took off 4 bases at V and 5 bases at J, with 17 bases between the two ends. CDR3 size: 16 residues. CDR3 bases: TGTGCCAGCAGTGGGCGCAGTACCAGCGGAACCGGGGAGCTGTTTTTT. Translating it yields CASSGRSTSGTGELFF.

This clone was recorded a few times. The V and J genes are TRBV4-3 and TRBJ1-2; D gene uncertain. This CDR3 is 16 amino acids long. Trimming pared 0 bases from V and 3 bases from J, leaving 14 bases between. Germline CDR1 LGHNA, CDR2 YSLEER. The CDR3 loop reads CASSQDRGGNDYGYTF. CDR3 bases: TGCGCCAGCAGCCAAGATCGAGGAGGGAACGACTATGGCTACACCTTC.

This rearrangement joins TRBV19 to TRBJ1-4; D might be TRBD1 (6 bases). Germline V CDR1 and CDR2: LNHDA, SQIVND (reference sequence). This CDR3 is 15 amino acids long. V gave up 1 base and J gave up 7 bases, with 13 bases separating them. For the CDR3, the DNA is TGTGCCAGTAGTATAGGAGGGGGTAACGGTGAAAAACTGTTTTTT. Its protein is CASSIGGGNGEKLFF.

V and J are TRBV6-6 and TRBJ1-5; tentatively, D is TRBD1 (6 bases). V shed 7 bases and J shed 9 bases, with 10 bases lying between them. Germline values: CDR1 MNHNY, CDR2 SVGAGI (reference sequence). The CDR3 length is 11 residues. The CDR3 coding sequence is TGTGCCAGCATGTTACAGGGGCCCCAGCATTTT. Its translation is CASMLQGPQHF.

The chain is built from TRBV5-1 and TRBJ2-5, with a tentative D call TRBD2 (5 bases). CDR3 size: 15 residues. V lost 4 bases and J lost 3, with 16 bases in between. CDR1 is SGHRS, CDR2 YFSETQ, per germline. CDR3 bases: TGCGCCAGCAGCCCGGGTGGCGGGCCTAAAGAGACCCAGTACTTC. It translates to CASSPGGGPKETQYF.

The CDR3 DNA reads as TGCAGCGTTGAAGTTTCCGAGGGACAGGAAGCTTTCTTT. It codes for CSVEVSEGQEAFF. V and J are TRBV29-1 and TRBJ1-1; 7 bases map to TRBD1. The germline gives CDR1 SQVTM, CDR2 ANQGSEA. The J segment lost 8 bases and the V segment lost 1 base, leaving 7 bases of the junction unmatched. The CDR3 runs 13 residues.

J is TRBJ2-3 and V is TRBV28, with 7 bases that match TRBD1. This CDR3 comprises 15 residues. Germline V gene lookup returns CDR1 MDHEN and CDR2 SYDVKM. The trim removed 6 bases at V and 1 base at J, leaving 7 bases unmatched. The CDR3 loop reads CASRTGGQGTDTQYF. Here the CDR3 DNA reads TGTGCCAGCAGAACCGGAGGACAGGGCACAGATACGCAGTATTTT.

The chain recombines TRBV28 with TRBJ1-2; D might be TRBD1 (6 bases). The V end lost 7 bases, the J end lost 3 bases, and 9 bases lay between the germline ends. The CDR3 is 12 amino acids. Germline-derived CDR1 and CDR2 are MDHEN and SYDVKM. Here the CDR3 DNA reads TGTGCCAGCAATCAGGGGTACTATGGCTACACCTTC. Translated, it gives CASNQGYYGYTF.

The chain employs TRBV2 and TRBJ1-2, with TRBD1 matching 11 bases. The CDR3 length is 14 residues. Germline-derived CDR1 and CDR2 are SNHLY and FYNNEI. Trimming at V came to 7 bases and at J to 7 bases, leaving 8 bases not matched to a gene. CDR3 loop: CASTPGQGGGGYTF. The CDR3 DNA reads as TGTGCCAGCACCCCGGGACAGGGGGGAGGTGGCTACACCTTC.

The chain uses TRBV27 and TRBJ2-3; 7 nucleotides agree with TRBD2. CDR3 length: 14 amino acids. J gave up 2 bases and V 10 bases, and 9 bases lay outside the gene matches. Looked up from germline, CDR1 is MNHEY and CDR2 is SMNVEV (reference sequence). Here the CDR3 reads CATHQRGYTDTQYF. The CDR3 DNA follows: TGTGCCACCCATCAGCGGGGTTACACAGATACGCAGTATTTT.

The chain employs TRBV28 and TRBJ2-7; D is perhaps TRBD1 (5 bases). Trimming shortened V by 3 bases and J by 3 bases, and 9 bases separated the two germline ends. This CDR3 has 13 residues. Germline loops: CDR1 MDHEN, CDR2 SYDVKM. The CDR3 coding sequence is TGTGCCAGCAGTTTTGCAGGGATCTACGAGCAGTACTTC. Translating gives CASSFAGIYEQYF.

This clone has a single count. V usage is TRBV28 and J usage is TRBJ1-5; no firm D call. The CDR3 contains 15 residues. Trimming shortened V by 3 bases and J by 7 bases, and 16 bases separated the two germline ends. Germline lookup yields CDR1 MDHEN and CDR2 SYDVKM. CDR3 in DNA: TGTGCCAGCAGTTTTAGTCCAGAGTCGACACAGCCCCAGCATTTT. It translates to CASSFSPESTQPQHF. The entire variable domain, with the rest obtained from reference TRBV28 and TRBJ1-5, is as follows: DVKVTQSSRYLVKRTGEKVFLECVQDMDHENMFWYRQDPGLGLRLIYFSYDVKMKEKGDIPEGYSVSREKKERFSLILESASTNQTSMYLCASSFSPESTQPQHFGDGTRLSIL.

The chain recombines TRBV23-1 with TRBJ1-5, with D hard to call. TRBV23-1 qualifies as an ORF whose function is uncertain. This CDR3 comprises 16 residues. V gave up 1 base and J gave up 0 bases, with 10 bases separating them. The CDR3 is CASSQCEHLSNQPQHF. CDR3 bases: TGCGCCAGCAGTCAATGCGAGCACCTTAGCAATCAGCCCCAGCATTTT.

This clone was seen more than once but under ten times. This chain connects TRBV27 to TRBJ1-1; D perhaps matches TRBD1 (5 bases). Trimming cost V 7 bases and J 0 bases, with 15 bases left between them. This CDR3 has 15 amino acids. Germline V gene lookup returns CDR1 MNHEY and CDR2 SMNVEV (reference sequence). The CDR3 DNA reads as TGTGCCAGCAAGAGACAGTGGCAGGTGAACACTGAAGCTTTCTTT. Amino acids: CASKRQWQVNTEAFF.

This clone has just a few counts. CDR3 protein: CASTGDSNQPQHF. As DNA, the CDR3 is TGTGCCAGCACGGGGGATAGCAATCAGCCCCAGCATTTT. V usage is TRBV2 and J usage is TRBJ1-5; the D gene is possibly TRBD1 (5 bases). The CDR3 is 13 residues long. Trimming pared 7 bases from V and 0 bases from J, leaving 7 bases between. The germline gives CDR1 SNHLY, CDR2 FYNNEI.